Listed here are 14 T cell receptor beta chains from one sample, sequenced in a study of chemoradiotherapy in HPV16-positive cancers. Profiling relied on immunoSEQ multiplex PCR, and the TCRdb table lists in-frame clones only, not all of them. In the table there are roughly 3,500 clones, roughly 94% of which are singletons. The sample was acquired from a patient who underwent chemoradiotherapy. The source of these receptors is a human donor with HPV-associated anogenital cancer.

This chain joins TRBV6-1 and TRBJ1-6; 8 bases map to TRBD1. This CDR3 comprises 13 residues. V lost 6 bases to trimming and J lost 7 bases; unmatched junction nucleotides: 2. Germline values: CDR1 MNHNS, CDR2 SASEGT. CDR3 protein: CASRTGENSPLHF. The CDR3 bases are TGTGCCAGCAGGACAGGGGAGAATTCACCCCTCCACTTT.

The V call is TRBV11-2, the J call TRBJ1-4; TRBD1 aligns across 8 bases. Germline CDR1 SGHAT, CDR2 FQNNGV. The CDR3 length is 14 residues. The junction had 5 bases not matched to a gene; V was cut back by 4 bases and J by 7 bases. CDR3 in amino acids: CASSYQGASEKLFF. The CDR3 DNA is TGTGCCAGCAGCTACCAGGGGGCGAGTGAAAAACTGTTTTTT.

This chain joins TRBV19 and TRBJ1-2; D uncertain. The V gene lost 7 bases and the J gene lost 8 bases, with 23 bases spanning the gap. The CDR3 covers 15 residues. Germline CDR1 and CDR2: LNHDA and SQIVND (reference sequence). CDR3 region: CASKVPGAKAPGYTF. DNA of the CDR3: TGTGCCAGTAAGGTTCCGGGAGCCAAGGCCCCGGGCTACACCTTC. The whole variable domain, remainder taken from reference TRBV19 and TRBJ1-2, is DGGITQSPKYLFRKEGQNVTLSCEQNLNHDAMYWYRQDPGQGLRLIYYSQIVNDFQKGDIAEGYSVSREKKESFPLTVTSAQKNPTAFYLCASKVPGAKAPGYTFGSGTRLTVV.

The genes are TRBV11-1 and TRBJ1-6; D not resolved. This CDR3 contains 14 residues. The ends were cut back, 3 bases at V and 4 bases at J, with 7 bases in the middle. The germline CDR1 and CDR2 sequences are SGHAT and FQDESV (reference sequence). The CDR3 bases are TGTGCCAGCAGCTTCGGATTTTATAATTCACCCCTCCACTTT. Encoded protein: CASSFGFYNSPLHF.

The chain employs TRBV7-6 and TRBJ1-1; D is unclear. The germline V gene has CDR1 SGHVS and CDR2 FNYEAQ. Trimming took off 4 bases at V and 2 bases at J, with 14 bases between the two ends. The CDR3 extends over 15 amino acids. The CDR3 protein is CASSSGWVGNTEAFF. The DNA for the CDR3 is TGTGCCAGCAGCTCGGGTTGGGTGGGAAACACTGAAGCTTTCTTT.

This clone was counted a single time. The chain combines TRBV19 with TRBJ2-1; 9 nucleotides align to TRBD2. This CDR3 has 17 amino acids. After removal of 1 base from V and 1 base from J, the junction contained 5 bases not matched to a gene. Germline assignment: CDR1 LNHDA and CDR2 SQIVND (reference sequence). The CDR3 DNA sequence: TGTGCCAGTAGTATAGGCGGGGGGGCACATTCCTACAATGAGCAGTTCTTC. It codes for CASSIGGGAHSYNEQFF.

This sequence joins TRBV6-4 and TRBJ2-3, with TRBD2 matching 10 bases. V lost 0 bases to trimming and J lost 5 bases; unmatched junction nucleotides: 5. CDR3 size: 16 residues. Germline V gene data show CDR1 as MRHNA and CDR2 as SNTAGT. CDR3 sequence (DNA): TGTGCCAGCAGTGACTCCAGCGGGGGGGCCATAGATACGCAGTATTTT. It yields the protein CASSDSSGGAIDTQYF.

CDR3 in DNA: TGTGCCTGGCACCCGGGACAGGGTAGTTTGCCCCTCCACTTT. Protein sequence: CAWHPGQGSLPLHF. The V gene is TRBV30, the J gene TRBJ1-6; 9 bases line up with TRBD1. The V gene's germline CDR1 is GTSNPN and CDR2 SVGIG (reference sequence). V was pared by 5 bases and J by 13 bases, with 12 bases of the junction left unmatched. The CDR3 consists of 14 residues.

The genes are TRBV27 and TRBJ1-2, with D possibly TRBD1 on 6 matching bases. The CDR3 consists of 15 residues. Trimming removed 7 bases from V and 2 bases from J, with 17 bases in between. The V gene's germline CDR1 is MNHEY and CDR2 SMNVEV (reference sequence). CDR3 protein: CASKGARGLNYGYTF. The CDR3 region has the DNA TGTGCCAGCAAGGGTGCCCGGGGGCTAAACTATGGCTACACCTTC.

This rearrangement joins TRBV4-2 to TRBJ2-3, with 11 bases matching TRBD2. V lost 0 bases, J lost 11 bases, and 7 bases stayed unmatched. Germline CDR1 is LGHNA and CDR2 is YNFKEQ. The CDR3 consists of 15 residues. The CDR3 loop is CASSQEGGTSGGQYF. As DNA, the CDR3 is TGTGCCAGCAGCCAAGAGGGGGGAACTAGCGGGGGGCAGTATTTT.

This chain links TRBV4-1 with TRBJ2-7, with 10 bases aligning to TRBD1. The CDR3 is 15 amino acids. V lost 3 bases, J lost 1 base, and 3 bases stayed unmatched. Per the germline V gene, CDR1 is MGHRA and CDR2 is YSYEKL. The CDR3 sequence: CASSQRQGASYEQYF. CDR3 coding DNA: TGCGCCAGCAGCCAGAGACAGGGGGCGTCCTACGAGCAGTACTTC.

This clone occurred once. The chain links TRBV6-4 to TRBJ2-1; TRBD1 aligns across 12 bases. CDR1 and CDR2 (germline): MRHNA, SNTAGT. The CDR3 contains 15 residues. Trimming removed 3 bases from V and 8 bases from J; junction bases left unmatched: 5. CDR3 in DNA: TGTGCCAGCAGTGATTCGGGACAGGGGGCAGATGAGCAGTTCTTC. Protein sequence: CASSDSGQGADEQFF.

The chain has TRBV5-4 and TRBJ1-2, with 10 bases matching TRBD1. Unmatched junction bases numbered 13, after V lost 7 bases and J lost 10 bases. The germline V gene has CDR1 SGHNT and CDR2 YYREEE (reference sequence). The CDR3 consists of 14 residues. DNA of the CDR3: TGTGCCAGCTCCTTCGCCGGGACAGGGGCGACCTACACCTTC. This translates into CASSFAGTGATYTF.

The CDR3 reads CASSIDRSSPGAVDQPQHF. CDR3 coding DNA: TGTGCCAGTAGTATAGATCGCTCCTCGCCGGGGGCTGTAGATCAGCCCCAGCATTTT. The chain carries TRBV19 and TRBJ1-5, with TRBD1 as a possible D gene (6 bases). Trimming left V 0 bases short and J 5 bases short, with 23 bases between. This CDR3 region has 19 residues. From germline, CDR1 is LNHDA and CDR2 SQIVND (reference sequence).